These 32 T cell receptor beta chains came from one sample sequenced in a study of cytomegalovirus exposure and HLA in healthy donors. Profiling relied on immunoSEQ multiplex PCR, and the TCRdb table lists in-frame clones only, not all of them. The sample holds about 120,000 clones, more than 95% seen once. The sequenced sample was PBMCs. The receptors were sampled from a man aged 18 to 35 in good health and CMV-seronegative.

This chain uses TRBV7-8 with TRBJ2-1; 7 nucleotides line up with TRBD2. This CDR3 is 17 amino acids long. V shed 5 bases, J shed 0 bases, and the junction held 10 bases outside the gene matches. From germline, CDR1 is SGHVS and CDR2 FQNEAQ. The CDR3: CASSPLGAGNSYNEQFF. CDR3 DNA sequence: TGTGCCAGCAGCCCCTTGGGAGCGGGGAACTCCTACAATGAGCAGTTCTTC. The variable domain in full, completed from reference TRBV7-8 and TRBJ2-1, reads GAGVSQSPRYKVAKRGQDVALRCDPISGHVSLFWYQQALGQGPEFLTYFQNEAQLDKSGLPSDRFFAERPEGSVSTLKIQRTQQEDSAVYLCASSPLGAGNSYNEQFFGPGTRLTVL.

V is TRBV30 and J is TRBJ2-1; 9 bases agree with TRBD2. Trimming cost V 7 bases and J 5 bases; bases outside gene matches: 6. There are 13 residues in the CDR3. Per germline, CDR1 GTSNPN and CDR2 SVGIG (reference sequence). The CDR3 DNA sequence: TGTGCCTTCTCGGGACTAGCCCACAATGAGCAGTTCTTC. Protein sequence: CAFSGLAHNEQFF.

This chain links TRBV21-1 with TRBJ2-7; TRBD1 reflects the table's D call only, with no check against the DNA. TRBV21-1 is described as a pseudogene. This CDR3 contains 18 residues. The CDR3 DNA sequence: TGTGCCAGCAGCAAAGACATACATCCTCGGGACAGGGGCTACGAGCAGTACTTC. Amino acid sequence: CASSKDIHPRDRGYEQYF.

The CDR3 loop reads CASSGAGIMGETQYF. The CDR3, as DNA: TGTGCCAGCAGCGGCGCAGGGATTATGGGGGAGACCCAGTACTTC. V and J are TRBV9 and TRBJ2-5, with a weak D call TRBD1 (5 bases). V was clipped by 3 bases and J by 5 bases, with 17 bases between them. CDR3 size: 15 residues. The germline V gene encodes CDR1 SGDLS and CDR2 YYNGEE.

The V call is TRBV6-5, the J call TRBJ1-5; D is uncertain. Germline CDR1 MNHEY, CDR2 SVGAGI. The CDR3 extends over 16 amino acids. Trimming stripped 0 bases from V and 3 bases from J, with 12 bases between. The CDR3 sequence is CASSYSGSPANQPQHF. CDR3 nucleotides: TGTGCCAGCAGTTACTCCGGTAGCCCGGCCAATCAGCCCCAGCATTTT.

The CDR3 here is CASSRGRGTDTQYF. The CDR3 bases are TGTGCCAGCAGCAGGGGCCGGGGCACAGATACGCAGTATTTT. The genes are TRBV7-6 and TRBJ2-3, with a weak D call TRBD1 (5 bases). Trimming took 5 bases from V and 1 from J, leaving 10 bases between them. CDR1 and CDR2 from the germline V gene are SGHVS and FNYEAQ. The CDR3 spans 14 residues.

V usage is TRBV15 and J usage is TRBJ1-1; no clear D. CDR1 is LNHNV, CDR2 YYDKDF, per germline (reference sequence). The V end lost 0 bases, the J end lost 5 bases, and 7 bases lay between the germline ends. The CDR3 is made up of 13 amino acids. This CDR3 is CATSREERTEAFF. DNA for the CDR3: TGTGCCACCAGCAGAGAGGAGCGGACTGAAGCTTTCTTT. Using reference TRBV15 and TRBJ1-1 for the parts outside the CDR3, the full variable domain is DAMVIQNPRYQVTQFGKPVTLSCSQTLNHNVMYWYQQKSSQAPKLLFHYYDKDFNNEADTPDNFQSRRPNTSFCFLDIRSPGLGDTAMYLCATSREERTEAFFGQGTRLTVV.

This chain joins TRBV7-3 and TRBJ2-1; D is possibly TRBD2 (6 bases). The CDR3 is made up of 14 amino acids. Between the trimmed V and J ends, which lost 3 bases and 2 bases, there was a span of 8 bases. Germline V gene data show CDR1 as SGHTA and CDR2 as FQGTGA. The CDR3 DNA reads as TGTGCCAGCAGCTTGGGCGGGACCTACAATGAGCAGTTCTTC. Translating it yields CASSLGGTYNEQFF.

The rearrangement links TRBV25-1 to TRBJ2-1; 7 nucleotides match TRBD1. Germline V gene sequence: CDR1 MGHDK, CDR2 SYGVNS. The CDR3 spans 18 residues. Losses at the gene ends were 4 bases for V and 3 bases for J; bases not matched to a gene: 15. The CDR3 sequence is CASSGQGSTFGLYNEQFF. In DNA, the CDR3 is TGTGCCAGCAGTGGACAGGGTTCTACGTTCGGACTCTACAATGAGCAGTTCTTC. Combining the CDR3 with reference TRBV25-1 and TRBJ2-1 gives the whole variable domain EADIYQTPRYLVIGTGKKITLECSQTMGHDKMYWYQQDPGMELHLIHYSYGVNSTEKGDLSSESTVSRIRTEHFPLTLESARPSHTSQYLCASSGQGSTFGLYNEQFFGPGTRLTVL.

The chain recombines TRBV5-4 with TRBJ2-5; TRBD1 matches 10 bases. In germline, CDR1 is SGHNT, CDR2 YYREEE (reference sequence). The CDR3 spans 13 residues. Germline trimming cut 3 bases from V and 5 bases from J; bases unmatched to any gene: 1. Written as DNA, the CDR3 is TGTGCCAGCAGCTCGGACAGGGGGGAGACCCAGTACTTC. Protein product: CASSSDRGETQYF.

The J gene is TRBJ1-1, the V gene TRBV28, with 7 bases lining up with TRBD1. Losses at the gene ends were 2 bases for V and 6 bases for J; bases not matched to a gene: 6. This CDR3 comprises 14 residues. Per germline, CDR1 MDHEN and CDR2 SYDVKM. DNA of the CDR3: TGTGCCAGCAGTTTAGACAGGGCAAGCTCTGAAGCTTTCTTT. This gives the protein CASSLDRASSEAFF.

This chain links TRBV7-3 with TRBJ2-5; TRBD2 agrees at 14 bases. The V segment lost 0 bases and the J segment 2 bases; nucleotides outside the gene matches: 2. Germline V gives CDR1 SGHTA, CDR2 FQGTGA. The CDR3 totals 17 residues. The CDR3 sequence is CASSLTGTSGGQETQYF. CDR3 sequence (DNA): TGTGCCAGCAGCTTAACCGGGACTAGCGGGGGACAAGAGACCCAGTACTTC.

In this sample, this clone turned up once. V usage is TRBV2 and J usage is TRBJ2-3; 7 bases are a match to TRBD2. V lost 7 bases, J lost 1 base, and 14 bases stayed unmatched. CDR3 length: 17 residues. Germline CDR1 reads SNHLY; CDR2 reads FYNNEI. The CDR3 DNA reads TGTGCCAGCAATGGGGGGGAGAAGGGGATCGGCACAGATACGCAGTATTTT. As protein: CASNGGEKGIGTDTQYF.

J is TRBJ1-1 and V is TRBV7-9, with a possible D match to TRBD1 (5 bases). The length of the CDR3 is 14 residues. V lost 6 bases and J lost 2, with 13 bases in between. The germline V gene has CDR1 SEHNR and CDR2 FQNEAQ (reference sequence). DNA for the CDR3: TGTGCCAGCAGACTACCGGGGGACAACACTGAAGCTTTCTTT. It translates to CASRLPGDNTEAFF. Complete variable domain (other parts from reference TRBV7-9 and TRBJ1-1): DTGVSQNPRHKITKRGQNVTFRCDPISEHNRLYWYRQTLGQGPEFLTYFQNEAQLEKSRLLSDRFSAERPKGSFSTLEIQRTEQGDSAMYLCASRLPGDNTEAFFGQGTRLTVV.

The CDR3 DNA sequence: TGTGCCAGTAGTGCTTGGACAGGGCCTAGCAATCAGCCCCAGCATTTT. It codes for CASSAWTGPSNQPQHF. The chain carries TRBV19 and TRBJ1-5, with 8 nucleotides matching TRBD1. Germline-derived CDR1 and CDR2 are LNHDA and SQIVND (reference sequence). This CDR3 spans 16 amino acids. The trim removed 5 bases at V and 0 bases at J, leaving 6 bases unmatched. Full variable domain (outside the CDR3, taken from reference TRBV19 and TRBJ1-5): DGGITQSPKYLFRKEGQNVTLSCEQNLNHDAMYWYRQDPGQGLRLIYYSQIVNDFQKGDIAEGYSVSREKKESFPLTVTSAQKNPTAFYLCASSAWTGPSNQPQHFGDGTRLSIL.

The rearrangement joins TRBV7-2 to TRBJ2-7; TRBD2 matches at 7 bases. Germline V gene sequence: CDR1 SGHTA, CDR2 FQGNSA. The CDR3 is 14 residues long. The V and J ends lost 3 bases and 3 bases, in that order; junction bases with no gene match: 5. The CDR3 bases are TGTGCCAGCAGCTTGTGGGGGGGAGTCTACGAGCAGTACTTC. Translating it yields CASSLWGGVYEQYF.

This chain links TRBV7-9 with TRBJ1-1; 9 bases align to TRBD1. The CDR3 contains 14 residues. Germline V gene sequence: CDR1 SEHNR, CDR2 FQNEAQ (reference sequence). The V segment lost 8 bases and the J segment 5 bases; nucleotides outside the gene matches: 9. In nucleotides, the CDR3 is TGTGCCAGCTGCCCAGACAGGGGGAGGACTGAAGCTTTCTTT. This translates into CASCPDRGRTEAFF.

The V call is TRBV30, the J call TRBJ2-7, with a tentative D call TRBD2 (5 bases). From germline, CDR1 is GTSNPN and CDR2 SVGIG (reference sequence). CDR3 size: 12 residues. Trimming took 5 bases from V and 7 from J, leaving 15 bases between them. The CDR3 bases are TGTGCCTGGGGGAGTATAGTGGGGGAGCAGTACTTC. It yields the protein CAWGSIVGEQYF.

The chain links TRBV6-4 to TRBJ2-7; 8 bases fit TRBD1. Trimming cost V 5 bases and J 0 bases; bases outside gene matches: 12. The CDR3 has 17 residues. CDR1 MRHNA and CDR2 SNTAGT come from the germline V gene. The CDR3 loop reads CASSTFPTGEASYEQYF. The CDR3 region has the DNA TGTGCCAGCAGTACTTTCCCGACAGGGGAAGCCTCCTACGAGCAGTACTTC.

The chain couples TRBV19 to TRBJ2-7; D not resolved. Trimming took 6 bases from V and 5 from J, leaving 14 bases between them. The CDR3 runs 13 residues. Germline V lookup: CDR1 LNHDA, CDR2 SQIVND (reference sequence). CDR3: CASRAFNLDEQYF. The CDR3 DNA is TGTGCCAGTAGGGCCTTCAATCTGGACGAGCAGTACTTC.

This chain uses TRBV7-9 with TRBJ2-7, with 13 bases fitting TRBD2. CDR1 SEHNR and CDR2 FQNEAQ come from the germline V gene (reference sequence). The junction had 6 bases not matched to a gene; V was cut back by 6 bases and J by 7 bases. The CDR3 has 14 residues. CDR3 loop: CASSRTSGSGEQYF. CDR3 DNA sequence: TGTGCCAGCAGTCGGACTAGCGGGAGTGGGGAGCAGTACTTC. Variable domain in full (rest from reference TRBV7-9 and TRBJ2-7): DTGVSQNPRHKITKRGQNVTFRCDPISEHNRLYWYRQTLGQGPEFLTYFQNEAQLEKSRLLSDRFSAERPKGSFSTLEIQRTEQGDSAMYLCASSRTSGSGEQYFGPGTRLTVT.

V usage is TRBV30 and J usage is TRBJ1-3, with a weak D call TRBD1 (6 bases). V lost 8 bases and J lost 2, with 16 bases in between. Germline V lookup: CDR1 GTSNPN, CDR2 SVGIG (reference sequence). The CDR3 runs to 14 residues. The CDR3 coding sequence is TGTGCCACCGAAGGGGGATTTACTGGAAACACCATATATTTT. Encoded protein: CATEGGFTGNTIYF.

The V call is TRBV19, the J call TRBJ2-7; D unclear. CDR3 length equals 13 residues. CDR1 LNHDA and CDR2 SQIVND come from the germline V gene (reference sequence). Trimming took 6 bases from V and 0 from J, leaving 9 bases between them. The CDR3 here is CASSESYSYEQYF. DNA for the CDR3: TGTGCCAGTAGCGAAAGCTACTCCTACGAGCAGTACTTC. The full variable domain, its missing parts supplied by reference TRBV19 and TRBJ2-7, is DGGITQSPKYLFRKEGQNVTLSCEQNLNHDAMYWYRQDPGQGLRLIYYSQIVNDFQKGDIAEGYSVSREKKESFPLTVTSAQKNPTAFYLCASSESYSYEQYFGPGTRLTVT.

In DNA, the CDR3 is TGTGCCTGGATATGGAAGGACAGGGCGACTGAAGCTTTCTTT. Its protein is CAWIWKDRATEAFF. The rearrangement joins TRBV30 to TRBJ1-1; the match to TRBD1 covers 8 bases. J was trimmed by 5 bases and V by 4 bases; bases with no gene match: 9. Per the germline V gene, CDR1 is GTSNPN and CDR2 is SVGIG (reference sequence). The CDR3 totals 14 residues.

The V and J genes are TRBV7-3 and TRBJ2-5; 8 bases match TRBD2. V lost 5 bases to trimming and J lost 2 bases; unmatched junction nucleotides: 7. The germline gives CDR1 SGHTA, CDR2 FQGTGA. This CDR3 has 15 amino acids. The DNA of the CDR3 is TGTGCCAGCAGCCCCGCAGGCGGGAGGCAAGAGACCCAGTACTTC. This gives the protein CASSPAGGRQETQYF.

The J gene is TRBJ1-1, the V gene TRBV11-2; possibly TRBD1 for D (5 bases). Germline V lookup: CDR1 SGHAT, CDR2 FQNNGV. V shed 1 base and J shed 5 bases, with 8 bases lying between them. This CDR3 comprises 13 residues. The CDR3: CASSLAGGTEAFF. The CDR3 DNA reads TGTGCCAGCAGCTTAGCGGGGGGGACTGAAGCTTTCTTT.

The chain couples TRBV4-3 to TRBJ2-1, with 8 bases that match TRBD2. The CDR3 extends over 17 amino acids. J lost 3 bases, V lost 1 base, and 8 bases had no gene match. The germline V gene has CDR1 LGHNA and CDR2 YSLEER. CDR3 nucleotide sequence: TGCGCCAGCAGCCAAGTGCTCGAACTAGCGGTCTACAATGAGCAGTTCTTC. Translating gives CASSQVLELAVYNEQFF.

J is TRBJ2-7 and V is TRBV5-1; D not certain. Between the trimmed V and J ends, which lost 6 bases and 0 bases, there was a span of 10 bases. Germline V lookup: CDR1 SGHRS, CDR2 YFSETQ. This CDR3 comprises 13 residues. The CDR3 coding sequence is TGCGCCAGCATGGGCACCAACTCCTACGAGCAGTACTTC. It specifies CASMGTNSYEQYF.

V usage is TRBV27 and J usage is TRBJ1-2; TRBD1 matches 12 bases. This CDR3 is 17 amino acids long. V shed 2 bases and J 8 bases; nucleotides not matched to a gene: 12. CDR1 is MNHEY, CDR2 SMNVEV, per germline (reference sequence). The DNA for the CDR3 is TGTGCCAGCAGTTTAATGCCGTCGGGACAGGGGGCGAGGGGCTACACCTTC. It is translated as CASSLMPSGQGARGYTF.

The J gene is TRBJ2-3, the V gene TRBV30; 8 bases align to TRBD1. There are 15 residues in the CDR3. CDR1 and CDR2 from the germline V gene are GTSNPN and SVGIG (reference sequence). The junction had 7 bases not matched to a gene; V was cut back by 1 base and J by 4 bases. The CDR3 spells CAWSAGQGQPDTQYF. The CDR3 DNA is TGTGCCTGGAGTGCAGGACAGGGTCAACCAGATACGCAGTATTTT.

The genes are TRBV5-1 and TRBJ2-7; TRBD1 matches 8 bases. J gave up 4 bases and V 5 bases, and 11 bases lay outside the gene matches. Germline CDR1 reads SGHRS; CDR2 reads YFSETQ. The CDR3 sequence is 15 residues long. The CDR3 DNA reads as TGCGCCAGCAGTCCCCCCGGGACAGGAGTGTACGAGCAGTACTTC. Translation gives CASSPPGTGVYEQYF.

The rearrangement uses TRBV6-5 and TRBJ2-1; possible D gene TRBD2, 5 bases. V was shortened by 6 bases and J by 9 bases, with 12 bases between the two germline ends. The V gene's germline CDR1 is MNHEY and CDR2 SVGAGI. This CDR3 region has 12 residues. CDR3: CASSRLSSEQFF. The CDR3 nucleotides read TGTGCCAGCAGCAGACTATCGTCTGAGCAGTTCTTC.